Shown below are 6 T cell receptor beta chains from a single sample sequenced in a study of blood T cell repertoires in COVID-19. This table comes from immunoSEQ multiplex PCR, and its TCRdb copy is limited to in-frame clones, with some not included. Among a few hundred thousand clones listed, 80% to 85% were seen once. Material for sequencing was PBMCs or T cells enriched from blood (not recorded which). Receptor source: a man over 45 who had recovered from COVID-19.

The chain links TRBV9 to TRBJ2-3, with a tentative D call TRBD1 (5 bases). Trimming took off 0 bases at V and 4 bases at J, with 9 bases between the two ends. The CDR3 has 14 residues. CDR1 is SGDLS and CDR2 is YYNGEE in the germline V gene. The CDR3 DNA reads as TGTGCCAGCAGCGTAGAAGTAGGGGCAGATACGCAGTATTTT. Its protein is CASSVEVGADTQYF.

V and J are TRBV30 and TRBJ1-6; 7 bases are shared with TRBD1. Germline assignment: CDR1 GTSNPN and CDR2 SVGIG (reference sequence). The CDR3 has 14 amino acids. Losses at the gene ends were 5 bases for V and 5 bases for J; bases not matched to a gene: 6. CDR3 nucleotides: TGTGCCTGGGCCCAGGGACAGCATAATTCACCCCTCCACTTT. It encodes CAWAQGQHNSPLHF.

This clone has just a few counts. The V and J genes are TRBV11-3 and TRBJ1-2; D possibly corresponds to TRBD1 (6 bases). CDR3 length equals 14 residues. Trimming shortened V by 6 bases and J by 3 bases, and 14 bases separated the two germline ends. Germline CDR1 is SGHNT and CDR2 is YENEEA. CDR3 bases: TGTGCCAGCAGTTATACAGGGAGCCACTATGGCTACACCTTC. Translated, it gives CASSYTGSHYGYTF. Full variable domain (outside the CDR3, taken from reference TRBV11-3 and TRBJ1-2): EAGVVQSPRYKIIEKKQPVAFWCNPISGHNTLYWYLQNLGQGPELLIRYENEEAVDDSQLPKDRFSAERLKGVDSTLKIQPAELGDSAVYLCASSYTGSHYGYTFGSGTRLTVV.

This clone was recorded once. The chain uses TRBV6-1 and TRBJ2-7; D is undetermined. The CDR3 runs 14 residues. The ends were cut back, 2 bases at V and 0 bases at J, with 8 bases in the middle. In germline, CDR1 is MNHNS, CDR2 SASEGT. CDR3 DNA sequence: TGTGCCAGCAGTGAATCCGGCGGCTCCTACGAGCAGTACTTC. Translation gives CASSESGGSYEQYF.

The V and J genes are TRBV6-2 or TRBV6-3 and TRBJ1-4; D unresolved. Trimming removed 0 bases at V and 7 bases at J, with 12 bases between. Per the germline V gene, CDR1 is MNHEY and CDR2 is SVGEGT. The CDR3 extends over 15 amino acids. This CDR3 reads CASSYSTTRIEKLFF. DNA of the CDR3: TGTGCCAGCAGTTACTCCACGACGCGGATTGAAAAACTGTTTTTT.

The V and J genes are TRBV30 and TRBJ1-6, with D unclear. The CDR3 is made up of 13 amino acids. The V and J ends lost 0 bases and 7 bases respectively, with 7 bases between them. Germline assignment: CDR1 GTSNPN and CDR2 SVGIG (reference sequence). Written as DNA, the CDR3 is TGTGCCTGGAGTGTACCCGGGAATTCACCCCTCCACTTT. This sequence encodes CAWSVPGNSPLHF.